This section outlines one TCR beta chain sequence together with its context. TCRdb reprocessed the 5' RACE reads via MiXCR and lists one record per CDR3 protein. The sample has 5,000 to 7,000 distinct CDR3 sequences, more than 50% seen once; the top ten hold around 3.9%. V shed 5 bases and J 16 bases; nucleotides not matched to a gene: 8. This CDR3 is 13 amino acids long. Germline V gene lookup returns CDR1 LGHDT and CDR2 YNNKEL (reference sequence). This chain connects TRBV3-1 to TRBJ2-1; 13 bases align to TRBD2. This receptor was taken from a female donor with breast cancer. The specimen was memory CD4+ T cells sorted from blood. Subset given: memory CD4+ T cells, CD4+CD45RO+CD25-. CDR3 in amino acids: CASSTTSGGADFF. In DNA form, the CDR3 reads TGTGCCAGCAGCACTACTAGCGGGGGGGCCGATTTCTTC.